This T cell receptor beta chain was captured by sequencing in a study of CD8+ T cells in alopecia areata. The germline V gene encodes CDR1 GTSNPN and CDR2 SVGIG (reference sequence). The CDR3 has 14 residues. Deletions cut 0 bases from V and 1 base from J, with 4 bases between. Isolated RNA was reverse transcribed into cDNA used as the sequencing template. Profiled with immunoSEQ multiplex PCR; TCRdb holds only in-frame clones, not every one. The repertoire has about 190,000 clones, 45% to 75% of them found once; the top ten carry around 0.7%. The treatment here: oral pan-JAK inhibitor, 5-10 mg twice daily. In the case of this clone: Antigen specificity is unknown. The sample contains more than one DNA sequence encoding this CDR3.

Study-wide points: Possibly because of HLA-related factors, TCR sharing was less clear across patients than in mice. Normal skin's resident alphabeta T cells are sequenced alongside lesional scalp T cells.

The genes are TRBV30 and TRBJ2-6; D is ambiguous. This sample comprised CD4+ T cells sorted from blood, obtained at week 4, from a patient treated with tofacitinib. The clonotype originates from a human donor with alopecia areata. As DNA, the CDR3 is TGTGCCTGGAGTGTCGGGTCTGGGGCCAACGTCCTGACTTTC. This encodes CAWSVGSGANVLTF.